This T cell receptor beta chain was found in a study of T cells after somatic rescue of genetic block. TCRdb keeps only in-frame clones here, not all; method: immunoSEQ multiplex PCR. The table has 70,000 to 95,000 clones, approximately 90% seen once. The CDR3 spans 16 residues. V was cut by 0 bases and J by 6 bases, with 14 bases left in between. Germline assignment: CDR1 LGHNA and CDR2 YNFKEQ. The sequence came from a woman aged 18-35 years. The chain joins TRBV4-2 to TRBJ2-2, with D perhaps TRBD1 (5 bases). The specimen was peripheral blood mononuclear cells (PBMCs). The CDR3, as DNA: TGTGCCAGCAGCCAAGAAGTGGCAGGGATGTCCGGGGAGCTGTTTTTT. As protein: CASSQEVAGMSGELFF.